This T cell receptor beta chain was recorded in a study of blood T cell repertoires in COVID-19. TCRdb's table, derived via immunoSEQ multiplex PCR, lists solely in-frame clones and lacks some. The sample comprises 150,000 to 200,000 clones, approximately 80% of which are singletons, and less than 3.5% rests with the top ten. This TCR came from an older woman with acute or convalescent COVID-19. The source material was peripheral blood.

The CDR3 DNA is TGTGCCAGCAGCTTAGGGCGGGGGCCGAACACCGGGGAGCTGTTTTTT. This codes for CASSLGRGPNTGELFF. J is TRBJ2-2 and V is TRBV7-8, with D perhaps matching TRBD2 (7 bases). The germline V and J ends were trimmed by 1 base and 0 bases, with 9 bases remaining between them. Germline CDR1 SGHVS, CDR2 FQNEAQ. The length of the CDR3 is 16 residues.